Below, one TCR beta chain is given with its context. Its antigen is as yet unknown. This entry belongs to a study of PD-1 blockade in classical Hodgkin lymphoma. General observations from the study: Exclusion removed patients who began nivolumab under 1 year after ASCT. Complete responders' baseline diversity resembled that of newly diagnosed patients. A significant rise in TCR diversity by C4D1 was seen for CD4+ but not CD8+ cells.

Some clones are missing from TCRdb's copy, which holds only in-frame ones; the method was immunoSEQ multiplex PCR. The sample has approximately 110,000 clones, roughly 90% seen once. Regarding time point: cycle 4 day 1 (C4D1), after less than 7 weeks of nivolumab. All patients relapsed after autologous stem cell transplantation, and brentuximab vedotin exposure varied. The sequences come from peripheral blood mononuclear cells (PBMCs), collected before the fourth cycle of nivolumab. The sequence derives from a human donor with classical Hodgkin lymphoma.

CDR3 sequence (DNA): TGTGCCAGCAGCTTCGACTTCTTGGACCCTTCCCCCTACGAGCAGTACTTC. As protein: CASSFDFLDPSPYEQYF. This rearrangement joins TRBV7-2 to TRBJ2-7; no clear D gene. The CDR3 consists of 17 residues. The V gene's germline CDR1 is SGHTA and CDR2 FQGNSA. Trimming removed 3 bases from V and 2 bases from J, with 20 bases in between. The full variable domain, rest sourced from reference TRBV7-2 and TRBJ2-7, is GAGVSQSPSNKVTEKGKDVELRCDPISGHTALYWYRQSLGQGLEFLIYFQGNSAPDKSGLPSDRFSAERTGGSVSTLTIQRTQQEDSAVYLCASSFDFLDPSPYEQYFGPGTRLTVT.